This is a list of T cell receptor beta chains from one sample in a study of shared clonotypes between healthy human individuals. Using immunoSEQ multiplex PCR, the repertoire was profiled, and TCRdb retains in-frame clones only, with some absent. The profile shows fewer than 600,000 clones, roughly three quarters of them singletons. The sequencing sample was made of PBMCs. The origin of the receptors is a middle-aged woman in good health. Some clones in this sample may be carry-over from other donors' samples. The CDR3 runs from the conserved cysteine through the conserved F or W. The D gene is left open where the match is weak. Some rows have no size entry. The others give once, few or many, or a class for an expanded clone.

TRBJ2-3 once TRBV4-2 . CASSQDGTHTQYF TGTGCCAGCAGCCAAGATGGAACCCATACGCAGTATTTT
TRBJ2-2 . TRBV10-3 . CAISGSVGPSNTGELFF TGTGCCATCAGTGGATCTGTGGGGCCCTCGAACACCGGGGAGCTGTTTTTT
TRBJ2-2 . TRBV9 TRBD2 CASSARTSGMAGELFF TGTGCCAGCAGCGCTCGGACTAGCGGGATGGCCGGGGAGCTGTTTTTT
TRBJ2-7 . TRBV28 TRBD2 CASSLAGGKNYEQYF TGTGCCAGCAGTTTAGCGGGGGGGAAAAATTACGAGCAGTACTTC
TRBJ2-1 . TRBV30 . CAWNRGGIYNEQFF TGTGCCTGGAATAGAGGGGGGATTTACAATGAGCAGTTCTTC
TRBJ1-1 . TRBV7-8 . CASYSAWNTEAFF TGTGCCAGCTACAGCGCCTGGAACACTGAAGCTTTCTTT
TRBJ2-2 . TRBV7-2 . CASSLEAVSSGELFF TGTGCCAGCAGCTTAGAGGCAGTCTCCTCCGGGGAGCTGTTTTTT
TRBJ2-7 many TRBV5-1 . CASSTDREAYEQYF TGCGCCAGCAGCACGGACCGGGAAGCCTACGAGCAGTACTTC
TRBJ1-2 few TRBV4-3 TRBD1 CASSQDLGQGRYGYTF TGCGCCAGCAGCCAAGATCTCGGACAGGGCCGATATGGCTACACCTTC
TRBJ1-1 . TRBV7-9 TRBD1 CASSLQGGNTEAFF TGTGCCAGCAGCTTACAGGGGGGCAACACTGAAGCTTTCTTT
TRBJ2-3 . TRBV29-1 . CSVEAVTDTQYF TGCAGCGTTGAGGCAGTCACAGATACGCAGTATTTT
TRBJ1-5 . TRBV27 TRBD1 CASSAGTGGNQPQHF TGTGCCAGCAGTGCCGGGACAGGGGGCAATCAGCCCCAGCATTTT
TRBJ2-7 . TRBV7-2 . CASSLAGYPYEQYF TGTGCCAGCAGCTTAGCGGGGTACCCCTACGAGCAGTACTTC
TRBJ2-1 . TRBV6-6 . CASARTGYNEQFF TGTGCCAGCGCCAGGACTGGATACAATGAGCAGTTCTTC
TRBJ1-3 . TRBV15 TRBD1 CATSRDRGPSGNTIYF TGTGCCACCAGCAGGGACAGGGGCCCCTCTGGAAACACCATATATTTT
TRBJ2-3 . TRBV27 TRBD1 CASSSRTGVDTQYF TGTGCCAGCAGTTCCCGGACAGGGGTAGATACGCAGTATTTT
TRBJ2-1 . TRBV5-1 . CASSLGTGSYNEQFF TGCGCCAGCAGCTTGGGGACCGGCTCCTACAATGAGCAGTTCTTC
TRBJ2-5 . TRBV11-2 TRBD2 CASSTLGVAGGPGETQYF TGTGCCAGCAGCACCCTGGGTGTAGCGGGAGGGCCCGGGGAGACCCAGTACTTC
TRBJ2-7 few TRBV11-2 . CASSSRLGSYEQYF TGTGCCAGCAGCTCCCGACTTGGCTCCTACGAGCAGTACTTC
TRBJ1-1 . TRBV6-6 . CASSYSKGTEAFF TGTGCCAGCAGTTACTCGAAGGGCACTGAAGCTTTCTTT
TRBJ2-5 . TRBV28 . CASSLPPQETQYF TGTGCCAGCAGTTTACCCCCCCAGGAGACCCAGTACTTC
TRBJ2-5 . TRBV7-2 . CASSLYQETQYF TGTGCCAGCAGCCTGTACCAAGAGACCCAGTACTTC
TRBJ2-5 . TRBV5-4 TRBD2 CASSFPGLDRETQYF TGTGCCAGCAGCTTTCCGGGACTAGATCGGGAGACCCAGTACTTC
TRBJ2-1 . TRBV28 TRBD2 CASRSGTRYNEQFF TGTGCCAGCAGATCCGGGACTAGGTACAATGAGCAGTTCTTC
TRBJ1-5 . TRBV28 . CAGRWDSNQPQHF TGTGCCGGCAGATGGGACAGCAATCAGCCCCAGCATTTT
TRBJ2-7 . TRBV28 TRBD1 CASSLPQGATYEQYF TGTGCCAGCAGCCTGCCCCAGGGGGCTACCTACGAGCAGTACTTC
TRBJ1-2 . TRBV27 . CASSPGSYYGYTF TGTGCCAGCAGCCCTGGCAGCTACTATGGCTACACCTTC
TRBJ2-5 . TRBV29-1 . CSVGGSGKDTETQYF TGCAGCGTTGGTGGGAGTGGCAAAGACACGGAGACCCAGTACTTC
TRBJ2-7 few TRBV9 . CASSHAGEQYF TGTGCCAGCAGCCACGCGGGCGAGCAGTACTTC
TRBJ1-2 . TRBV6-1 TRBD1 CASLDRAPEGYTF TGTGCCAGCCTTGACAGGGCCCCGGAGGGCTACACCTTC
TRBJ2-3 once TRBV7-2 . CASRGNIRPDTQYF TGTGCCAGCAGGGGTAATATTCGGCCAGATACGCAGTATTTT
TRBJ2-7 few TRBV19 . CASSKGTSLQQYF TGTGCCAGTAGTAAGGGGACCTCCCTTCAGCAGTACTTC
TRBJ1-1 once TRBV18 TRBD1 CASSPAGQGANTEAFF TGTGCCAGCTCCCCGGCGGGGCAGGGGGCGAACACTGAAGCTTTCTTT
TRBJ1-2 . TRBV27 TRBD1 CASSREGTGGFYGYTF TGTGCCAGCAGTCGCGAAGGGACAGGGGGCTTCTATGGCTACACCTTC
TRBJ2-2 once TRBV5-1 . CASSPRTGNTGELFF TGCGCCAGCAGCCCCAGGACTGGGAACACCGGGGAGCTGTTTTTT
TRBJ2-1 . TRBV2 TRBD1 CASSGQGALQEWFF TGTGCCAGCAGTGGCCAGGGGGCTCTTCAGGAGTGGTTCTTC
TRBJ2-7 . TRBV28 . CASSLSGSSYEQYF TGTGCCAGCAGTTTGTCAGGGAGTTCCTACGAGCAGTACTTC
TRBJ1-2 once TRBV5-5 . CASSLWQNGYTF TGTGCCAGCAGCTTGTGGCAGAATGGCTACACCTTC
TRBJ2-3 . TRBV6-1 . CASSTPRADTQYF TGTGCCAGCTCAACGCCTAGAGCAGATACGCAGTATTTT
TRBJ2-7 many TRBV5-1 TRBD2 CASSLGLAGPYEQYF TGCGCCAGCAGCTTGGGACTAGCGGGGCCGTACGAGCAGTACTTC